These 23 T cell receptor beta chains share one sample of origin, sequenced in a study of T cell repertoires in cytomegalovirus infection. TCRdb fed the reads into MiXCR, producing one record per CDR3 protein. The sample lists around 55,000 distinct CDR3 sequences, around 18% occurring once. These TCRs are of unknown antigen specificity. Sequencing used CD8+ T cells from cultured PBMCs, obtained from culture after CMV antigen stimulation. The receptor source for this set is a human donor in good health (CMV status not recorded). Some clones in this sample may be carry-over from other donors' samples.

This clonotype was found a few times. The genes are TRBV29-1 and TRBJ1-4, with 10 bases identical to TRBD1. The CDR3 contains 14 residues. The germline gives CDR1 SQVTM, CDR2 ANQGSEA. V lost 1 base, J lost 12 bases, and 8 bases stayed unmatched. The CDR3 here is CSVEGRTGGRQLFF. CDR3 in DNA: TGCAGCGTTGAAGGGCGGACAGGGGGTCGGCAACTGTTTTTT.

This clonotype appeared a few times. V usage is TRBV7-2 and J usage is TRBJ2-1, with TRBD2 matching 13 bases. The CDR3 runs to 21 residues. The J segment lost 0 bases and the V segment lost 3 bases, leaving 14 bases of the junction unmatched. Germline assignment: CDR1 SGHTA and CDR2 FQGNSA. CDR3 sequence: CASSFLTTSGGARSSYNEQFF. The CDR3 DNA sequence: TGTGCCAGCAGCTTCTTAACAACTAGCGGGGGGGCCCGGAGCTCCTACAATGAGCAGTTCTTC.

This clonotype was counted only a few times. The chain has TRBV7-9 and TRBJ1-2; D unclear. Trimming took 1 base from V and 7 from J, leaving 7 bases between them. Germline-derived CDR1 and CDR2 are SEHNR and FQNEAQ (reference sequence). The CDR3 has 12 residues. The CDR3: CASSLGSSGYTF. The CDR3 region has the DNA TGTGCCAGCAGCTTAGGCAGTAGTGGCTACACCTTC.

This clonotype has only one observation. The V call is TRBV24-1, the J call TRBJ2-1; 8 nucleotides align to TRBD2. V was pared by 1 base and J by 3 bases, with 4 bases of the junction left unmatched. From germline, CDR1 is KGHDR and CDR2 SFDVKD. The CDR3 has 16 amino acids. CDR3 sequence (DNA): TGTGCCACCAGTGATTTCCAAAGCGGGAGCTACAATGAGCAGTTCTTC. Translating it yields CATSDFQSGSYNEQFF.

A few counts support this clonotype. The chain has TRBV7-6 and TRBJ1-1; no clear D. The CDR3 is 12 amino acids. Germline V CDR1 and CDR2: SGHVS, FNYEAQ. Trimming cost V 4 bases and J 5 bases, with 8 bases left between them. CDR3 amino acids: CASSYRLTEAFF. CDR3 sequence (DNA): TGTGCCAGCAGCTATCGCCTTACTGAAGCTTTCTTT.

This clonotype was observed a handful of times. J is TRBJ1-1 and V is TRBV2; a weak D match, TRBD1 (5 bases). CDR1 is SNHLY and CDR2 is FYNNEI in the germline V gene. The CDR3 is 15 amino acids. With 3 bases removed from V and 4 bases from J, the gap between germline ends came to 15 bases. CDR3 coding DNA: TGTGCCAGCAGTGACCCGACAGCCATTGGCACTGAAGCTTTCTTT. This sequence encodes CASSDPTAIGTEAFF.

In its sample, this clonotype was seen a few times. J is TRBJ2-5 and V is TRBV4-3; TRBD1 or TRBD2 may be the D gene (5 bases each). This CDR3 spans 15 amino acids. Germline V CDR1 and CDR2: LGHNA, YSLEER. Trimming pared 3 bases from V and 1 base from J, leaving 12 bases between. The CDR3 reads CASSQLWDGQETQYF. The CDR3 DNA sequence: TGCGCCAGCAGCCAGCTTTGGGACGGCCAAGAGACCCAGTACTTC.

The chain combines TRBV30 with TRBJ2-5; 7 bases agree with TRBD1. Trimming removed 0 bases from V and 5 bases from J; junction bases left unmatched: 6. The CDR3 contains 14 residues. Germline V gene lookup returns CDR1 GTSNPN and CDR2 SVGIG (reference sequence). As DNA, the CDR3 is TGTGCCTGGAGTGTGAAAGGGGGCCGGGAGACCCAGTACTTC. Encoded protein: CAWSVKGGRETQYF. The whole variable domain, remainder taken from reference TRBV30 and TRBJ2-5, is SQTIHQWPATLVQPVGSPLSLECTVEGTSNPNLYWYRQAAGRGLQLLFYSVGIGQISSEVPQNLSASRPQDRQFILSSKKLLLSDSGFYLCAWSVKGGRETQYFGPGTRLLVL.

The chain carries TRBV27 and TRBJ1-2; TRBD1 aligns across 7 bases. J lost 2 bases, V lost 7 bases, and 1 base had no gene match. The CDR3 runs 12 residues. Germline V gene lookup returns CDR1 MNHEY and CDR2 SMNVEV (reference sequence). CDR3: CASKGQNYGYTF. CDR3 DNA: TGTGCCAGCAAGGGACAGAACTATGGCTACACCTTC.

This clonotype was observed a few times. The gene calls are TRBV29-1 and TRBJ1-2; 7 nucleotides agree with TRBD1. J gave up 6 bases and V 4 bases, and 5 bases lay outside the gene matches. The CDR3 is made up of 12 amino acids. Germline-derived CDR1 and CDR2 are SQVTM and ANQGSEA. The DNA of the CDR3 is TGCAGCGTTGGAGCAGGGGGGGATGGCTACACCTTC. Amino acid sequence: CSVGAGGDGYTF.

This clonotype came up a few times. The chain links TRBV15 to TRBJ2-3; TRBD1 or TRBD2 may be the D gene (6 bases each). CDR1 and CDR2 from the germline V gene are LNHNV and YYDKDF (reference sequence). The V gene lost 1 base and the J gene lost 4 bases, with 12 bases spanning the gap. The CDR3 length is 15 residues. CDR3 loop: CATSRVEGGADTQYF. The CDR3 DNA follows: TGTGCCACCAGCAGAGTCGAGGGGGGAGCAGATACGCAGTATTTT.

The gene calls are TRBV7-2 and TRBJ1-2, with TRBD1 identical over 8 bases. Germline CDR1 reads SGHTA; CDR2 reads FQGNSA. This CDR3 comprises 14 residues. With V trimmed by 3 bases and J by 5 bases, 5 bases remained unmatched. The CDR3 here is CASSFDRGMYGYTF. The CDR3 DNA reads as TGTGCCAGCAGCTTTGACAGGGGAATGTATGGCTACACCTTC.

The CDR3 DNA follows: TGTGCCAGCAGTTATGGCGGGGAGCTGTTTTTT. Its translation is CASSYGGELFF. J is TRBJ2-2 and V is TRBV7-9; D is uncertain. V lost 6 bases, J lost 7 bases, and 6 bases lay in between. Germline-derived CDR1 and CDR2 are SEHNR and FQNEAQ (reference sequence). The CDR3 extends over 11 amino acids.

This clonotype was seen a few times. The chain links TRBV7-7 to TRBJ2-5, with 9 bases fitting TRBD1. This CDR3 is 15 amino acids long. V shed 5 bases, J shed 2 bases, and the junction held 6 bases outside the gene matches. CDR1 and CDR2 from the germline V gene are SSHAT and FNYEAQ (reference sequence). This chain's CDR3 is CASSPGQGWQETQYF. The CDR3, as DNA: TGTGCCAGCAGCCCCGGACAGGGGTGGCAAGAGACCCAGTACTTC.

The chain joins TRBV13 to TRBJ2-1; TRBD1 might be the D (5 bases). In germline, CDR1 is PRHDT, CDR2 FYEKMQ (reference sequence). V was trimmed by 6 bases and J by 3 bases, leaving 15 bases between them. The length of the CDR3 is 15 residues. For the CDR3, the DNA is TGTGCCAGCAGTCCAGGAAGGGGAAGCTACAATGAGCAGTTCTTC. Its translation: CASSPGRGSYNEQFF.

The chain joins TRBV25-1 to TRBJ1-3; the D gene is possibly TRBD1 (6 bases). The CDR3 length is 15 residues. Germline assignment: CDR1 MGHDK and CDR2 SYGVNS. V lost 9 bases and J lost 1, with 16 bases in between. The CDR3 loop is CASSLPGDSGNTIYF. Here the CDR3 DNA reads TGTGCCAGTTCCCTTCCAGGGGATTCTGGAAACACCATATATTTT.

The chain joins TRBV6-2 or TRBV6-3 to TRBJ2-7; 8 positions match TRBD1. The germline CDR1 and CDR2 sequences are MNHEY and SVGEGT. V lost 7 bases and J lost 5; bases outside the gene matches: 10. The CDR3 totals 14 residues. CDR3 in DNA: TGTGCCAGCACCGACAGGGGAACAGTCAACGAGCAGTACTTC. Translation: CASTDRGTVNEQYF.

The V gene is TRBV15, the J gene TRBJ1-5; D gene uncertain. This CDR3 is 16 amino acids long. The V end was cut by 5 bases, the J end by 4 bases, with 18 bases between. Germline V gene lookup returns CDR1 LNHNV and CDR2 YYDKDF (reference sequence). This chain's CDR3 is CATSPGWGERNQPQHF. The CDR3, as DNA: TGTGCCACCAGCCCCGGGTGGGGAGAGAGGAATCAGCCCCAGCATTTT.

The rearrangement joins TRBV7-2 to TRBJ1-1, with a possible D match to TRBD1 (5 bases). CDR3 length equals 15 residues. V was cut by 5 bases and J by 4 bases, with 17 bases left in between. Per germline, CDR1 SGHTA and CDR2 FQGNSA. Here the CDR3 reads CASSGALGMGTEAFF. The CDR3 coding sequence is TGTGCCAGCAGCGGGGCCTTGGGGATGGGCACTGAAGCTTTCTTT.

This clonotype was recorded many times. This chain joins TRBV27 and TRBJ2-7; no clear D gene. Germline V gene sequence: CDR1 MNHEY, CDR2 SMNVEV (reference sequence). Trimming pared 5 bases from V and 2 bases from J, leaving 4 bases between. This CDR3 is 11 amino acids long. The CDR3: CASSTPYEQYF. The CDR3 DNA is TGTGCCAGCAGTACCCCCTACGAGCAGTACTTC.

This sequence joins TRBV7-2 and TRBJ1-2; 7 nucleotides match TRBD1. This CDR3 is 15 amino acids long. From germline, CDR1 is SGHTA and CDR2 FQGNSA. Trimming at V came to 4 bases and at J to 4 bases, leaving 9 bases not matched to a gene. As DNA, the CDR3 is TGTGCCAGCAGCTCCATTGCGGGACAGATCTATGGCTACACCTTC. It is translated as CASSSIAGQIYGYTF.

This clonotype showed up just a few times. This chain connects TRBV7-2 to TRBJ2-1; 12 nucleotides match TRBD2. The CDR3 contains 18 residues. Unmatched junction bases numbered 15, after V lost 5 bases and J lost 7 bases. Germline V lookup: CDR1 SGHTA, CDR2 FQGNSA. DNA for the CDR3: TGTGCCAGCAGCACGGCCCGACTAGCGGGAGAGTATAAGAATGAGCAGTTCTTC. Its translation is CASSTARLAGEYKNEQFF.

This clonotype has just a few counts. This chain joins TRBV6-5 and TRBJ2-5; 10 bases are a match to TRBD2. The J segment lost 4 bases and the V segment lost 6 bases, leaving 8 bases of the junction unmatched. Germline CDR1 is MNHEY and CDR2 is SVGAGI. This CDR3 spans 15 amino acids. The CDR3 nucleotides read TGTGCCAGCAGCCCCGGGACTAGCGTATTAGAGACCCAGTACTTC. This sequence encodes CASSPGTSVLETQYF.